This T cell receptor (beta chain) derives from a study of T cells in Graves' hyperthyroidism and ophthalmopathy. Losses at the gene ends were 5 bases for V and 1 base for J; bases not matched to a gene: 5. From germline, CDR1 is PRHDT and CDR2 FYEKMQ (reference sequence). The CDR3 totals 15 residues. There are many counts of this clonotype. Amplified TCR beta CDR3 regions derived from RNA transcripts. The HTBI set primed first-round TCR CDR3 RT-PCR. Using its own MiXCR run on the multiplex PCR reads, TCRdb lists one record per CDR3 protein. Of some 300,000 distinct CDR3 sequences listed, 16% are singletons.

The sample comprised blood. J is TRBJ1-1 and V is TRBV13; TRBD1 matches at 9 bases. The receptor was derived from a man under 40 with Graves' hyperthyroidism. As DNA, the CDR3 is TGTGCCAGCAGCCCAGACAGGGGGGAGAACACTGAAGCTTTCTTT. It encodes CASSPDRGENTEAFF.